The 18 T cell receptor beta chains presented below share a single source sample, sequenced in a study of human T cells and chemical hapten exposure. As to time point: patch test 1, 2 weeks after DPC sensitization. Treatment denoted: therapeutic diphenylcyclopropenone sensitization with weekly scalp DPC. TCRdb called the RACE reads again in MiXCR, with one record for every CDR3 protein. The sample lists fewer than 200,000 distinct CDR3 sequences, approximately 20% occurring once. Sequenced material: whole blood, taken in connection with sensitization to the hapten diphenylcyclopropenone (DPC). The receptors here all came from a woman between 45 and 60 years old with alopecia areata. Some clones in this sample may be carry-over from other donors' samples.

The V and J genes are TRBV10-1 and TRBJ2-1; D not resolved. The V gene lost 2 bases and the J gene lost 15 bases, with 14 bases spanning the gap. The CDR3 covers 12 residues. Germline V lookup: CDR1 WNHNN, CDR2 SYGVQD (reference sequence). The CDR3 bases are TGCGCCAGCAGTGAGGGACCTCGGGTGGCGTTCTTC. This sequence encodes CASSEGPRVAFF.

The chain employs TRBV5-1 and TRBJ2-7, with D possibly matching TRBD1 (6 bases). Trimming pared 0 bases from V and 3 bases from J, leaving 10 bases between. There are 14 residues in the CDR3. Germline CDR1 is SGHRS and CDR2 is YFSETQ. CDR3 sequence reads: CASSLAPGDYEQYF. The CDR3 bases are TGCGCCAGCAGCTTGGCACCAGGGGACTACGAGCAGTACTTC.

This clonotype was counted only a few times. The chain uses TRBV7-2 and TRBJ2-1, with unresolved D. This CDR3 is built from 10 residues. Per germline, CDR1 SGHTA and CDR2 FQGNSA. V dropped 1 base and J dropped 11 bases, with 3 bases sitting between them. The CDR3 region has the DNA TGTGCCAGCAGCTTAGACAAGCAGTTCTTC. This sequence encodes CASSLDKQFF.

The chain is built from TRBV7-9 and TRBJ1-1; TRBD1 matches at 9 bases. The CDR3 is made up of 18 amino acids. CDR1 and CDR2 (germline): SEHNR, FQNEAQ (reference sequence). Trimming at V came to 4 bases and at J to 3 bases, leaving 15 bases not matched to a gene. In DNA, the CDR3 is TGTGCCAGCAGCTCCCTGTGGGGACAGGGTAATCGGTACACTGAAGCTTTCTTT. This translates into CASSSLWGQGNRYTEAFF.

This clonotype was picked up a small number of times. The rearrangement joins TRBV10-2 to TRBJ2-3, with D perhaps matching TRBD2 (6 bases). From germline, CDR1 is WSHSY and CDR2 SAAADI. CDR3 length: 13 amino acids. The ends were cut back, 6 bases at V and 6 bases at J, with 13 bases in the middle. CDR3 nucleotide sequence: TGCGCCAGCAGGATCACTGGGGGGGATACGCAGTATTTT. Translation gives CASRITGGDTQYF.

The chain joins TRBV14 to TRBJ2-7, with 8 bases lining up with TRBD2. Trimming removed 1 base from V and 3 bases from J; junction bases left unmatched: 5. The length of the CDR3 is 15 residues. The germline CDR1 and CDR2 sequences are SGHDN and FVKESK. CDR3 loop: CASSQGAGAHYEQYF. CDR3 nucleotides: TGTGCCAGCAGCCAAGGAGCGGGAGCACACTACGAGCAGTACTTC.

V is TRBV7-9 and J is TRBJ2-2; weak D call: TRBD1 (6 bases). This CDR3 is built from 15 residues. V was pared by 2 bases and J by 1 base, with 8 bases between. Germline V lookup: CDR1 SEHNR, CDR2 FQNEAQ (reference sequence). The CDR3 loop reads CASSLKGGNTGELFF. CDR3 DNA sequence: TGTGCCAGCAGCTTAAAAGGGGGGAACACCGGGGAGCTGTTTTTT.

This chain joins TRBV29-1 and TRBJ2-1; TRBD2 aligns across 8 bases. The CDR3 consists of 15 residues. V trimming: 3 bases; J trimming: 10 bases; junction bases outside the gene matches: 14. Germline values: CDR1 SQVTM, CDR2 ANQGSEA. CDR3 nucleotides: TGCAGCGTTGATATAGGGACTAGGAGCGTGCGCGAGCAGTTCTTC. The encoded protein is CSVDIGTRSVREQFF.

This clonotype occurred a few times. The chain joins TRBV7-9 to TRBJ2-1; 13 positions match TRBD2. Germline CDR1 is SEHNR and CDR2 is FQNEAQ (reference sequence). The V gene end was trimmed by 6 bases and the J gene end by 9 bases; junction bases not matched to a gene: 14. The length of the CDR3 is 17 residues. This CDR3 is CASRAGTSGTPRGEQFF. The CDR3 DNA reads TGTGCCAGCAGGGCCGGGACTAGCGGGACCCCAAGGGGTGAGCAGTTCTTC.

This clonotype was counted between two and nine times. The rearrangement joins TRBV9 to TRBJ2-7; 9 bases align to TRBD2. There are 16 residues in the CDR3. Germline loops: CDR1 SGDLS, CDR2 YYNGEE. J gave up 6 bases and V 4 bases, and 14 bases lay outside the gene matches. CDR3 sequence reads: CASSPSRAGGPREQYF. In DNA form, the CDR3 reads TGTGCCAGCAGCCCTAGCCGGGCGGGAGGGCCTCGCGAGCAGTACTTC.

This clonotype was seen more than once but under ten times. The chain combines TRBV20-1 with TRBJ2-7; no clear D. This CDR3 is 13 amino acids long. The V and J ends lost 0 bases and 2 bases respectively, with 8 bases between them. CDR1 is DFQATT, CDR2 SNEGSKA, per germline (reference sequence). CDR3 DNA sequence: TGCAGTGCTAGAGATCCCCCGGCCTACGAGCAGTACTTC. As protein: CSARDPPAYEQYF.

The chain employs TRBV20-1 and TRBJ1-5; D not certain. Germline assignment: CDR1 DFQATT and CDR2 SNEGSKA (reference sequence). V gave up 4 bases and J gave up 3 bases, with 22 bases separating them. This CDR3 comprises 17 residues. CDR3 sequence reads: CSATTEIDTRSNQPQHF. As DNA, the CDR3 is TGCAGTGCTACCACCGAAATCGACACCAGATCCAATCAGCCCCAGCATTTT.

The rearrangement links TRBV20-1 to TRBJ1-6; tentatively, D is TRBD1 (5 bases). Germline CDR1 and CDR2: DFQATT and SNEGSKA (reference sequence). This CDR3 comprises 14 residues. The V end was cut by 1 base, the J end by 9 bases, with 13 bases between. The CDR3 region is CSARVEGLGSPLHF. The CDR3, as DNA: TGCAGTGCTAGAGTTGAGGGACTGGGTTCACCCCTCCACTTT.

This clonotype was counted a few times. In DNA form, the CDR3 reads TGTGCCAGCAGACTTACTAGTAAAGGCACCGGGGAGCTGTTTTTT. Protein sequence: CASRLTSKGTGELFF. This chain links TRBV12-3 or TRBV12-4 with TRBJ2-2, with D possibly being TRBD2 (5 bases). CDR3 size: 15 residues. Deletions cut 6 bases from V and 4 bases from J, with 15 bases between.

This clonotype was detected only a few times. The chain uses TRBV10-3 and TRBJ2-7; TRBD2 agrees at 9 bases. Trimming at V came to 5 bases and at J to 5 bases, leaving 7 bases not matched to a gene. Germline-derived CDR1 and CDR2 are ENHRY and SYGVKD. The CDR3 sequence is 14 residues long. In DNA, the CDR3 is TGTGCCATCAGTATAGCGGGAGTCAACAACGAGCAGTACTTC. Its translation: CAISIAGVNNEQYF.

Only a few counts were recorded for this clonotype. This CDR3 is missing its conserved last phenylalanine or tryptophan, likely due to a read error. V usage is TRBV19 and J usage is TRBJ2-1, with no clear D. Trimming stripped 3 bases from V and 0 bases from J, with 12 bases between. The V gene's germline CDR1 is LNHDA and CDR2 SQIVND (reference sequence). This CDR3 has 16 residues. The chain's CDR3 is CASSIPARSSYNEQFS. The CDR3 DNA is TGTGCCAGTAGTATCCCAGCTCGAAGCTCCTACAATGAGCAGTTCTCC.

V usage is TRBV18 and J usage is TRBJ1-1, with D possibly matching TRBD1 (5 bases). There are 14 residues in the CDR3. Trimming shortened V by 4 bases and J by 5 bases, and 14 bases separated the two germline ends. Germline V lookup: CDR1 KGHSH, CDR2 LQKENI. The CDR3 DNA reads TGTGCCAGCTCACGACAGTGGGGTGAGACTGAAGCTTTCTTT. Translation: CASSRQWGETEAFF.

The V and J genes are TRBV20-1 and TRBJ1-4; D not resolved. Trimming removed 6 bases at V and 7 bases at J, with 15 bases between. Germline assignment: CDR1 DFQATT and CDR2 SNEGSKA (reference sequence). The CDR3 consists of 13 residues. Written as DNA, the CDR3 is TGCAGTGCCAACACAAAGAAGAGTGAAAAACTGTTTTTT. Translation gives CSANTKKSEKLFF.